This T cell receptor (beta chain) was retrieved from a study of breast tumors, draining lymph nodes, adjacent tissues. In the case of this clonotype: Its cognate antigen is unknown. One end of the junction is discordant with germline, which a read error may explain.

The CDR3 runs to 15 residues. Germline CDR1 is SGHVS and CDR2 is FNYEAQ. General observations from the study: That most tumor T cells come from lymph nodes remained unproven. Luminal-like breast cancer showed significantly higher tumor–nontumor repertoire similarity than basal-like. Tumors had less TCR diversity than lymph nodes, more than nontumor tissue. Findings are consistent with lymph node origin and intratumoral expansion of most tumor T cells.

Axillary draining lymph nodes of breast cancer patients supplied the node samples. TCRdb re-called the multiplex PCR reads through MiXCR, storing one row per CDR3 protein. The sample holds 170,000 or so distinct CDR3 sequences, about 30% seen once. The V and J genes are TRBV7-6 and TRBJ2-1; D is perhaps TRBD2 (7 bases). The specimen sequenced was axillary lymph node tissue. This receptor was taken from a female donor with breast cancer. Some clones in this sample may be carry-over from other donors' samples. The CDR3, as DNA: TGTGCCAGCAGCTTAGCGCACGGGGGGCAGGGTGAGCAGCTCTTC. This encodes CASSLAHGGQGEQLF. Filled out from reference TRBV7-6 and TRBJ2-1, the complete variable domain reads GAGVSQSPRYKVTKRGQDVALRCDPISGHVSLYWYRQALGQGPEFLTYFNYEAQQDKSGLPNDRFSAERPEGSISTLTIQRTEQRDSAMYRCASSLAHGGQGEQLFGPGTRLTVL.